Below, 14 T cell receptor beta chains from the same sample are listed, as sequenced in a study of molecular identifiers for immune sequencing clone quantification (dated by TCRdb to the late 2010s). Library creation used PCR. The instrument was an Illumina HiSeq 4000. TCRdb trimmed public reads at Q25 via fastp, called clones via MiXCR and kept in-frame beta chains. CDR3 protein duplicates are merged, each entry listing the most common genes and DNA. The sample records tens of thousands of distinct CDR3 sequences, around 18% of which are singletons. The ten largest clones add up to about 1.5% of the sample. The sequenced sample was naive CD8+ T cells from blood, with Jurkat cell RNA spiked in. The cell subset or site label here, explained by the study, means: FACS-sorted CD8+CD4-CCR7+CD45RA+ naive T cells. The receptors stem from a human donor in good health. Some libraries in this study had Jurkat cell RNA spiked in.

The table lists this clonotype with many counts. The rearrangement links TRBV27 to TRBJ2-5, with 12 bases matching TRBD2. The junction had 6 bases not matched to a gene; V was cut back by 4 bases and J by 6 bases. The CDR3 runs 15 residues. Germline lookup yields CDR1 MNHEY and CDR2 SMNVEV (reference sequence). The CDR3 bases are TGTGCCAGCAGTTCGGGACTAGCGGGCTTGAAGACCCAGTACTTC. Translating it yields CASSSGLAGLKTQYF.

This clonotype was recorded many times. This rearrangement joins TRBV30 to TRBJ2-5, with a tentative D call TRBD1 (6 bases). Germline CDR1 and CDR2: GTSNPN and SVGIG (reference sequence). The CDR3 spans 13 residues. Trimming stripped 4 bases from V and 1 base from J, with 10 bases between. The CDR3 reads CAWNRAVQETQYF. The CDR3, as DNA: TGTGCCTGGAACAGGGCCGTCCAAGAGACCCAGTACTTC.

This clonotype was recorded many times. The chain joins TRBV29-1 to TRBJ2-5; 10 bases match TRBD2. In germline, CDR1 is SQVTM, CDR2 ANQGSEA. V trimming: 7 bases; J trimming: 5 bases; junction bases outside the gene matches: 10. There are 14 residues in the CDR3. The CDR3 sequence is CSADTGTSVETQYF. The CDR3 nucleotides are TGCAGCGCTGACACCGGGACTAGCGTTGAGACCCAGTACTTC.

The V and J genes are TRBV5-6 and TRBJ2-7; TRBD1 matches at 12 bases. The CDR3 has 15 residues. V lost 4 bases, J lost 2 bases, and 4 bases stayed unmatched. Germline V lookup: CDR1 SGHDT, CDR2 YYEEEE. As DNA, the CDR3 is TGTGCCAGCAGCGGCCGGGACAGGGGGCCCTACGAGCAGTACTTC. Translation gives CASSGRDRGPYEQYF.

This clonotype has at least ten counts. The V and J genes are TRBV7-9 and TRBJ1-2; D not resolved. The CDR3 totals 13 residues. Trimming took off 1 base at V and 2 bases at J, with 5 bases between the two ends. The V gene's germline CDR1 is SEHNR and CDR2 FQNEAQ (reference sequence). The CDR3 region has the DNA TGTGCCAGCAGCTTAGAAGGGAACTATGGCTACACCTTC. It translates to CASSLEGNYGYTF.

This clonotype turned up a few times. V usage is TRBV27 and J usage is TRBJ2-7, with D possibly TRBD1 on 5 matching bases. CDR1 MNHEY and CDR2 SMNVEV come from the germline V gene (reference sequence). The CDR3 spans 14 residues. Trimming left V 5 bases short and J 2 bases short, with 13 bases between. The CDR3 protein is CASSPLDRTYEQYF. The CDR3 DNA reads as TGTGCCAGCAGTCCGTTAGACAGAACCTACGAGCAGTACTTC.

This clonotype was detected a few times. The CDR3 coding sequence is TGTGCCAGCAGCAAATCCGGGCCCCGAGAGGAGCAGTTCTTC. Protein product: CASSKSGPREEQFF. The chain combines TRBV13 with TRBJ2-1; no firm D call. This CDR3 has 14 residues. CDR1 PRHDT and CDR2 FYEKMQ come from the germline V gene (reference sequence). V lost 5 bases and J lost 10, with 18 bases in between. The variable domain in full, with the rest retrieved from reference TRBV13 and TRBJ2-1, is AAGVIQSPRHLIKEKRETATLKCYPIPRHDTVYWYQQGPGQDPQFLISFYEKMQSDKGSIPDRFSAQQFSDYHSELNMSSLELGDSALYFCASSKSGPREEQFFGPGTRLTVL.

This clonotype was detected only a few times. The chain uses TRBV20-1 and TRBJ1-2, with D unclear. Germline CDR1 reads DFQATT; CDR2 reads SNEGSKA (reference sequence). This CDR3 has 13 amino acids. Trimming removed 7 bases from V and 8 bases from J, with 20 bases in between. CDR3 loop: CSVPGPRAGGYTF. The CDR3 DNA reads TGCAGTGTCCCCGGACCCCGGGCGGGAGGCTACACCTTC.

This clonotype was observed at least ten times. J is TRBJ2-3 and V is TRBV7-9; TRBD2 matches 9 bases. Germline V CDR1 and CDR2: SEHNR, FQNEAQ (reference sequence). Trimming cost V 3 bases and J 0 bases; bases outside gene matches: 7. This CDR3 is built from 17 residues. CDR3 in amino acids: CASSFGAGGGSTDTQYF. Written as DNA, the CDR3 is TGTGCCAGCAGCTTTGGTGCGGGAGGGGGTAGCACAGATACGCAGTATTTT.

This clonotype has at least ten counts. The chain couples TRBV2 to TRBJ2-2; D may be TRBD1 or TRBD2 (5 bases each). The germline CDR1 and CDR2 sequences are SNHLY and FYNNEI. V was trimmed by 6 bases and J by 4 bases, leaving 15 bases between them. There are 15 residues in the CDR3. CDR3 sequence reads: CASRPRGPTTGELFF. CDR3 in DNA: TGTGCCAGCAGACCCCGGGGACCAACCACCGGGGAGCTGTTTTTT.

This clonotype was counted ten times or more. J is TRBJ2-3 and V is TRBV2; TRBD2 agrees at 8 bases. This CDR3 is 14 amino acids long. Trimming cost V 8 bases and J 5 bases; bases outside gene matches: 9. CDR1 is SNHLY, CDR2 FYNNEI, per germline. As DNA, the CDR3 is TGTGCCAGCCCCCAGCGGGAGTCACAAGATACGCAGTATTTT. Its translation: CASPQRESQDTQYF. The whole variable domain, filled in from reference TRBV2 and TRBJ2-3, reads EPEVTQTPSHQVTQMGQEVILRCVPISNHLYFYWYRQILGQKVEFLVSFYNNEISEKSEIFDDQFSVERPDGSNFTLKIRSTKLEDSAMYFCASPQRESQDTQYFGPGTRLTVL.

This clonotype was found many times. The CDR3 loop reads CASSLPGESGTSTDTQYF. DNA for the CDR3: TGTGCCAGCAGTTTACCGGGGGAAAGCGGGACTAGCACAGATACGCAGTATTTT. The V gene is TRBV28, the J gene TRBJ2-3, with TRBD2 matching over 7 bases. This CDR3 spans 18 amino acids. V trimming: 2 bases; J trimming: 0 bases; junction bases outside the gene matches: 11. The germline CDR1 and CDR2 sequences are MDHEN and SYDVKM.

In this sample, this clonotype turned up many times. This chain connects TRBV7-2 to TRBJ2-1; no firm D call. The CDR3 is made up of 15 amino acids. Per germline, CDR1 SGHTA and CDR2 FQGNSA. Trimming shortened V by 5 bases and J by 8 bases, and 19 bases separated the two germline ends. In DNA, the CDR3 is TGTGCCAGCAGCCGTAGAGGTTTGGTTATTGATGAGCAGTTCTTC. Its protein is CASSRRGLVIDEQFF.

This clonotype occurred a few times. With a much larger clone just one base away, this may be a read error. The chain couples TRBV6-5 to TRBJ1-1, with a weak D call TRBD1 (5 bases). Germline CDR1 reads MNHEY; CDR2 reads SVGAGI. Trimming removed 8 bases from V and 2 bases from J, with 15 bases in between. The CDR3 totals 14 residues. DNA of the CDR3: TGTGCCAGCGCACCACAGGAGCCAAACACTGAAGCTTTCTTT. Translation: CASAPQEPNTEAFF.